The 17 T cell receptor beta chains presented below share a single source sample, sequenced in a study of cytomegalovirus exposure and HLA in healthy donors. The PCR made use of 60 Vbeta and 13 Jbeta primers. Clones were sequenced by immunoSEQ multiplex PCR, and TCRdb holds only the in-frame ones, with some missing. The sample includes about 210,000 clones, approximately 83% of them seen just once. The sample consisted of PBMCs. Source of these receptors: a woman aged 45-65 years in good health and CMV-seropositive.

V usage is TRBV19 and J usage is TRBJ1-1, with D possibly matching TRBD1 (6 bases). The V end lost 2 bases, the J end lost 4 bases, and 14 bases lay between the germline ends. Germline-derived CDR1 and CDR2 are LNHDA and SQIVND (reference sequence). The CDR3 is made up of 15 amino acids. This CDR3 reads CASSIPGGASTEAFF. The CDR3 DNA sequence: TGTGCCAGTAGTATACCCGGGGGGGCAAGCACTGAAGCTTTCTTT.

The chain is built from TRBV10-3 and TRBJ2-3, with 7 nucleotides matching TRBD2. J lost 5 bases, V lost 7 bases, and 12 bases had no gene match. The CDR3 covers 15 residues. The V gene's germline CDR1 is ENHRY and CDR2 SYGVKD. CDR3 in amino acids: CAITDPGLSVDTQYF. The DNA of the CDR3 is TGTGCCATCACCGATCCGGGACTATCCGTAGATACGCAGTATTTT.

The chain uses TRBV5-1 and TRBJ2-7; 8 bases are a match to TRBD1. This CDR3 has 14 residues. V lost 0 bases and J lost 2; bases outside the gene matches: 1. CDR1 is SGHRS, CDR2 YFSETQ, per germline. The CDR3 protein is CASSLGQGPYEQYF. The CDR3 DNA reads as TGCGCCAGCAGCTTGGGACAGGGGCCCTACGAGCAGTACTTC. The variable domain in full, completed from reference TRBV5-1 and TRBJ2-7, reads KAGVTQTPRYLIKTRGQQVTLSCSPISGHRSVSWYQQTPGQGLQFLFEYFSETQRNKGNFPGRFSGRQFSNSRSEMNVSTLELGDSALYLCASSLGQGPYEQYFGPGTRLTVT.

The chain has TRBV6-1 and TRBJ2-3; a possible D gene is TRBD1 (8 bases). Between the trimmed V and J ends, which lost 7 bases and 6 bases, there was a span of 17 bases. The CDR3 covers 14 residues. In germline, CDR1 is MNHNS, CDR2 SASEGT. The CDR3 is CASITGGAGDTQYF. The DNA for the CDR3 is TGTGCCAGCATTACAGGGGGGGCCGGGGATACGCAGTATTTT.

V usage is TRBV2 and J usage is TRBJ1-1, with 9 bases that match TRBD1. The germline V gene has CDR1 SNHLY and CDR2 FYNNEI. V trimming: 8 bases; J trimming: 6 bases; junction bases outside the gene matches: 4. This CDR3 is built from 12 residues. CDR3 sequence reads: CASLGQGSEAFF. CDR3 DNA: TGTGCCAGCTTGGGACAGGGCTCTGAAGCTTTCTTT.

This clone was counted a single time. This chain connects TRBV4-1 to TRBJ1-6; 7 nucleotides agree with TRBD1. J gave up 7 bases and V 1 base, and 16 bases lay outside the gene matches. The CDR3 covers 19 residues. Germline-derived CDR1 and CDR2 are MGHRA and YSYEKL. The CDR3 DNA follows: TGCGCCAGCAGCCAAGGCCCTACAGGGGCCCTTTCGAACAATTCACCCCTCCACTTT. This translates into CASSQGPTGALSNNSPLHF.

CDR3 coding DNA: TGTGCCAGCAGTGAAGAGGGCCAGGGATACACTGAAGCTTTCTTT. Protein sequence: CASSEEGQGYTEAFF. V and J are TRBV2 and TRBJ1-1, with TRBD1 as a possible D gene (5 bases). V was trimmed by 1 base and J by 3 bases, leaving 12 bases between them. The CDR3 contains 15 residues. Germline V gene data show CDR1 as SNHLY and CDR2 as FYNNEI.

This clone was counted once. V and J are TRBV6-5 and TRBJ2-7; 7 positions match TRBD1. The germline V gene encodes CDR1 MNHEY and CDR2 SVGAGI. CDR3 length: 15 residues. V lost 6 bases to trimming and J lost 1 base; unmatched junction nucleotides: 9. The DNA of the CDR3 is TGTGCCAGCAGAATCAACCGACAGGGTTCCTACGAGCAGTACTTC. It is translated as CASRINRQGSYEQYF.

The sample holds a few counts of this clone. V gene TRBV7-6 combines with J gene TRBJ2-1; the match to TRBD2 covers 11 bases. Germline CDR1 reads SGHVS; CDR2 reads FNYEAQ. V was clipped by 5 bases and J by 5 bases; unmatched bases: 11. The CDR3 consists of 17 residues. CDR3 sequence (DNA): TGTGCCAGCAGCCGCTCGAACCTAGCGGGGGGTCACAATGAGCAGTTCTTC. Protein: CASSRSNLAGGHNEQFF.

The CDR3 protein is CASRQPTVNTGELFF. CDR3 DNA: TGTGCCAGCAGACAACCGACAGTCAACACCGGGGAGCTGTTTTTT. The chain couples TRBV2 to TRBJ2-2; D perhaps matches TRBD1 (5 bases). The CDR3 contains 15 residues. V gave up 6 bases and J gave up 2 bases, with 13 bases separating them. Germline lookup yields CDR1 SNHLY and CDR2 FYNNEI.

This CDR3 reads CASSFVGQVEAFF. The CDR3 region has the DNA TGTGCCAGCAGCTTTGTCGGACAGGTAGAAGCTTTCTTT. The rearrangement uses TRBV5-6 and TRBJ1-1; 7 bases agree with TRBD1. The germline V gene has CDR1 SGHDT and CDR2 YYEEEE. Trimming cost V 2 bases and J 8 bases; bases outside gene matches: 6. The CDR3 length is 13 residues.

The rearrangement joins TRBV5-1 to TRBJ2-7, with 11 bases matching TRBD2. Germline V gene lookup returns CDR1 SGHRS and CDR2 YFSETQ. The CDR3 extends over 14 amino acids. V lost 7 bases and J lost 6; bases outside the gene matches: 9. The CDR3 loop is CASAVVAGGLEQYF. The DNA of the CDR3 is TGCGCCAGCGCGGTAGTAGCGGGGGGGCTCGAGCAGTACTTC.

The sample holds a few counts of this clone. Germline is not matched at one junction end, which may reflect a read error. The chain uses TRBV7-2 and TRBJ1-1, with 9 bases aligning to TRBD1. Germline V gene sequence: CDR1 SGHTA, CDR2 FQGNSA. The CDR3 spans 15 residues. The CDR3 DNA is TGCGCCAGCAGCTTACCCGGACAGGGGAGCACTGAAGCTTTCTTT. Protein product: CASSLPGQGSTEAFF.

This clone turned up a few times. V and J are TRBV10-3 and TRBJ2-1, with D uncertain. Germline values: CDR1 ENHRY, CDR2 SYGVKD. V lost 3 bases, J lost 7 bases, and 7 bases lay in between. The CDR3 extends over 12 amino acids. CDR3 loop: CAISDPGNEQFF. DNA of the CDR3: TGTGCCATCAGTGACCCAGGAAATGAGCAGTTCTTC.

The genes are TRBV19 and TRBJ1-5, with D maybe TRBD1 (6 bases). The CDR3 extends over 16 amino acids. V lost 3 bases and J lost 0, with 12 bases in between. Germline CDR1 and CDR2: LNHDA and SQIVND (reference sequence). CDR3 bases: TGTGCCAGTAGTATTTGGGACATTGATAGCAATCAGCCCCAGCATTTT. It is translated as CASSIWDIDSNQPQHF.

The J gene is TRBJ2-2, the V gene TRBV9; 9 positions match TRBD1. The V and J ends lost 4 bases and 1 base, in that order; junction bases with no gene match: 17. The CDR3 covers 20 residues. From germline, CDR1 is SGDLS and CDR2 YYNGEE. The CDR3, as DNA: TGTGCCAGCAGCTCGACACTAGGGGGACAGGGTCTGGTGAACACCGGGGAGCTGTTTTTT. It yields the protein CASSSTLGGQGLVNTGELFF.

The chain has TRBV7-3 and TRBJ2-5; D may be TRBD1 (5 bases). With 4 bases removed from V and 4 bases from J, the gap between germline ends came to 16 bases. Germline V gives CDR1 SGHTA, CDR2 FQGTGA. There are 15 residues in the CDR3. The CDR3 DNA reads TGTGCCAGCAGCTCTGTTGGGGCGCTGGGAGAGACCCAGTACTTC. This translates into CASSSVGALGETQYF. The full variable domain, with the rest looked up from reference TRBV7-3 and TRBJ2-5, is GAGVSQTPSNKVTEKGKYVELRCDPISGHTALYWYRQSLGQGPEFLIYFQGTGAADDSGLPNDRFFAVRPEGSVSTLKIQRTERGDSAVYLCASSSVGALGETQYFGPGTRLLVL.